One sample yielded the 8 T cell receptor beta chains listed below, sequenced in a study of beta chain features in type 1 diabetes. Study-wide points: All four CD4+ subsets from Type 1 diabetes patients carried moderately but significantly shorter TCRB CDR3s.

The investigators reverse transcribed all of the isolated RNA, so they sequenced expressed TCRB transcripts. The method was immunoSEQ multiplex PCR; TCRdb's version includes in-frame clones alone and lacks a portion of them. The sample includes approximately 280,000 clones, around 16% of them seen just once. Antigens for these TCRs are unknown. The sample taken for sequencing was naive CD4+ T cells from blood. These TCRs come from a man aged 18 to 29 with type 1 diabetes.

There are a few counts of this clone. The chain combines TRBV29-1 with TRBJ2-5; no reliable D call. The germline V gene encodes CDR1 SQVTM and CDR2 ANQGSEA. The CDR3 is made up of 11 amino acids. Trimming shortened V by 3 bases and J by 11 bases, and 13 bases separated the two germline ends. As DNA, the CDR3 is TGCAGCGTTGACCGACTGCTTGAGCAGTACTTC. It translates to CSVDRLLEQYF.

This clone was observed a handful of times. V usage is TRBV28 and J usage is TRBJ1-2; possible D gene TRBD1, 5 bases. Between the trimmed V and J ends, which lost 6 bases and 5 bases, there was a span of 10 bases. CDR1 is MDHEN and CDR2 is SYDVKM in the germline V gene. The CDR3 extends over 12 amino acids. Here the CDR3 reads CASRTTVYGYTF. CDR3 DNA sequence: TGTGCCAGCAGGACGACAGTGTATGGCTACACCTTC.

The chain couples TRBV30 to TRBJ1-5, with D perhaps TRBD1 (5 bases). CDR3 size: 13 residues. Germline V gene lookup returns CDR1 GTSNPN and CDR2 SVGIG (reference sequence). The V and J ends lost 2 bases and 4 bases respectively, with 9 bases between them. CDR3 loop: CAWSSNRNQPQHF. The CDR3 DNA reads TGTGCCTGGAGTTCCAACAGGAATCAGCCCCAGCATTTT.

V and J are TRBV28 and TRBJ2-7; TRBD2 matches 11 bases. CDR1 and CDR2 (germline): MDHEN, SYDVKM. Losses at the gene ends were 5 bases for V and 5 bases for J; bases not matched to a gene: 11. This CDR3 has 16 amino acids. CDR3 nucleotide sequence: TGTGCCAGCAGTCCACTTTCTAGCGGGAGGCGTAACGAGCAGTACTTC. Its translation is CASSPLSSGRRNEQYF.

The rearrangement links TRBV5-1 to TRBJ1-5, with TRBD1 matching 10 bases. CDR1 and CDR2 from the germline V gene are SGHRS and YFSETQ. There are 15 residues in the CDR3. J gave up 5 bases and V 1 base, and 3 bases lay outside the gene matches. The CDR3 sequence is CASSLLGTGDQPQHF. The DNA for the CDR3 is TGCGCCAGCAGCTTGTTAGGGACAGGGGATCAGCCCCAGCATTTT. Full variable domain (rest looked up from reference TRBV5-1 and TRBJ1-5): KAGVTQTPRYLIKTRGQQVTLSCSPISGHRSVSWYQQTPGQGLQFLFEYFSETQRNKGNFPGRFSGRQFSNSRSEMNVSTLELGDSALYLCASSLLGTGDQPQHFGDGTRLSIL.

The J gene is TRBJ2-1, the V gene TRBV9; 11 nucleotides align to TRBD1. Germline-derived CDR1 and CDR2 are SGDLS and YYNGEE. Trimming cost V 3 bases and J 10 bases; bases outside gene matches: 6. This CDR3 has 14 amino acids. The CDR3, as DNA: TGTGCCAGCAGCGACCGGGACAGGGGGAACGAGCAGTTCTTC. Protein product: CASSDRDRGNEQFF.

J is TRBJ2-1 and V is TRBV28; no clear D gene. This CDR3 has 12 residues. Germline CDR1 reads MDHEN; CDR2 reads SYDVKM. Trimming shortened V by 5 bases and J by 9 bases, and 11 bases separated the two germline ends. The CDR3 DNA is TGTGCCAGCAGTCTCCGCTACCGTGAGCAGTTCTTC. This encodes CASSLRYREQFF.

The J gene is TRBJ1-2, the V gene TRBV6-5; perhaps TRBD1 as D (5 bases). V was trimmed by 0 bases and J by 3 bases, leaving 11 bases between them. From germline, CDR1 is MNHEY and CDR2 SVGAGI. The CDR3 runs to 15 residues. The CDR3 bases are TGTGCCAGCAGTTACTCGGGGGGAGATGACTATGGCTACACCTTC. Its translation: CASSYSGGDDYGYTF.